The present TCR beta chain was sequenced within a study of T-cell memory formation after mild COVID-19. Study-wide findings and caveats: CM and EM subsets held most contracting CD4+ clones; EMRA held CD8+ ones. From day 15 to 85, contracting clones were balanced between CD4 and CD8, whereas later expanders leaned toward CD4+.

The CDR3 runs 10 residues. Per germline, CDR1 DFQATT and CDR2 SNEGSKA (reference sequence). The V end was cut by 6 bases, the J end by 8 bases, with 8 bases between. With respect to this clonotype: The antigen is not known.

TCRdb reprocessed the 5' RACE reads with MiXCR, giving one entry per CDR3 protein. Counted here are 450,000 or so distinct CDR3 sequences, around a quarter occurring once; the ten biggest clones make up around an eighth. V and J are TRBV20-1 and TRBJ2-1; D not resolved. Sequenced input: PBMCs or a T cell subset sorted from them (not recorded which). This TCR was sampled from an adult woman who had mild COVID-19 (a few samples of this study predate the infection). Cell type and time point are not known. CDR3 region: CSALDYEQFF. CDR3 sequence (DNA): TGCAGTGCCTTAGATTATGAGCAGTTCTTC.